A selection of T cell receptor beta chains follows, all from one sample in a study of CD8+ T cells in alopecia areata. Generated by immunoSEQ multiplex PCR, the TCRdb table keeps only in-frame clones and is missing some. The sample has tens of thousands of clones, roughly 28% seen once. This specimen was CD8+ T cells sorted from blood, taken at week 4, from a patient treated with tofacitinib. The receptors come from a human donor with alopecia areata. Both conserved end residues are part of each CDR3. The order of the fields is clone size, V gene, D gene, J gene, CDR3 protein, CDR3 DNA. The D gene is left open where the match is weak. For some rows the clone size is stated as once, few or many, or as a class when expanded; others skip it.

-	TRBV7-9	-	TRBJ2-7	CASSRFPAEQYF	TGTGCCAGCAGTCGTTTCCCCGCCGAGCAGTACTTC
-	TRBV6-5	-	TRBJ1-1	CASSIGGVNTEAFF	TGTGCCAGCAGTATCGGTGGGGTGAACACTGAAGCTTTCTTT
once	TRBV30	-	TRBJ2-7	CAWSLQGFRDEQYF	TGTGCCTGGAGTCTTCAGGGCTTTCGGGACGAGCAGTACTTC
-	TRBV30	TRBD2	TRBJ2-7	CACTLADSYEQYF	TGTGCCTGCACCCTAGCGGACTCCTACGAGCAGTACTTC
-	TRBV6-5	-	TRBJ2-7	CASSLGRIYEQYF	TGTGCCAGCAGCCTCGGACGGATATACGAGCAGTACTTC
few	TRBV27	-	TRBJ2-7	CASSFSKGSEQYF	TGTGCCAGCAGTTTCAGTAAGGGAAGCGAGCAGTACTTC
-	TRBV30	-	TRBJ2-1	CAWSVGGMVDEQFF	TGTGCCTGGAGTGTGGGTGGGATGGTCGATGAGCAGTTCTTC
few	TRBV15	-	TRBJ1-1	CATSRGSLTGGENTEAFF	TGTGCCACCAGCAGAGGTTCCCTAACAGGCGGCGAGAACACTGAAGCTTTCTTT
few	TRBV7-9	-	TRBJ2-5	CASSEERVKTQYF	TGTGCCAGCAGCGAAGAGCGTGTCAAGACCCAGTACTTC
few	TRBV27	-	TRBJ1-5	CASSLSRLQPQHF	TGTGCCAGCAGTTTATCTCGGCTGCAGCCCCAGCATTTT
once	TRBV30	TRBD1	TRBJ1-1	CAWSVATGGNTEAFF	TGTGCCTGGAGTGTCGCCACAGGGGGGAACACTGAAGCTTTCTTT
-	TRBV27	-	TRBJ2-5	CASSFKGPTERETQYF	TGTGCCAGCAGTTTCAAGGGCCCCACGGAACGGGAGACCCAGTACTTC
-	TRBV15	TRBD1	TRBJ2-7	CATSEGQGAYEQYF	TGTGCCACCAGCGAGGGACAGGGAGCCTACGAGCAGTACTTC
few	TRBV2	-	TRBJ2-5	CASRVAWGETQYF	TGTGCCAGCAGGGTCGCTTGGGGAGAGACCCAGTACTTC
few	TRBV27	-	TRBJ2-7	CASNPPPDQYF	TGTGCCAGCAACCCCCCGCCCGATCAGTACTTC
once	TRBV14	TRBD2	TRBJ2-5	CASSLGWTSGSFGETQYF	TGTGCCAGCAGCCTGGGATGGACTAGCGGGAGTTTTGGAGAGACCCAGTACTTC
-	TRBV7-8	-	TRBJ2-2	CASSLQGGITGELFF	TGTGCCAGCAGCTTACAGGGGGGGATCACCGGGGAGCTGTTTTTT
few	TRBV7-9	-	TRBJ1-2	CASSSREGEIYGYTF	TGTGCCAGCAGCTCCCGGGAGGGGGAAATCTATGGCTACACCTTC
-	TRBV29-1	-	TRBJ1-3	CSVNTGSSGNTIYF	TGCAGCGTTAACACAGGGAGCTCTGGAAACACCATATATTTT
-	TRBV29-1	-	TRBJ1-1	CSVPTGPHSFF	TGCAGCGTTCCGACAGGCCCCCACTCTTTCTTT
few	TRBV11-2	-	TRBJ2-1	CASSLAGAYNEQFF	TGTGCCAGCAGCTTAGCCGGAGCCTACAATGAGCAGTTCTTC
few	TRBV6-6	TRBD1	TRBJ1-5	CASSARDRGNQPQHF	TGTGCCAGCAGTGCCCGGGACAGGGGGAATCAGCCCCAGCATTTT
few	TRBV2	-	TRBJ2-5	CASSGGAQETQYF	TGTGCCAGCAGTGGTGGCGCCCAAGAGACCCAGTACTTC
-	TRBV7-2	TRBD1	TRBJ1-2	CASSLGQGRVGYTF	TGTGCCAGCAGCTTAGGACAGGGACGGGTTGGCTACACCTTC
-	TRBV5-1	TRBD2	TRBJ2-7	CASSPPTSENYEQYF	TGCGCCAGCAGCCCTCCTACTAGCGAGAACTACGAGCAGTACTTC
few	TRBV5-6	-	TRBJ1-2	CASSSYRDGYTF	TGTGCCAGCAGCTCGTACAGGGATGGCTACACCTTC
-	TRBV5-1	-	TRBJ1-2	CASSLGDPGYTF	TGCGCCAGCAGCTTAGGGGACCCTGGCTACACCTTC
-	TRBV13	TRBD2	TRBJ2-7	CASSPLAGGSYEQYF	TGTGCCAGCAGCCCGCTAGCGGGAGGCTCCTACGAGCAGTACTTC
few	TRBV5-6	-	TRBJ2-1	CASSLAGTQSSYNEQFF	TGTGCCAGCAGCTTAGCCGGGACCCAGAGCTCCTACAATGAGCAGTTCTTC
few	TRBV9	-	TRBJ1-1	CASSIGRGGAEAFF	TGTGCCAGCAGCATTGGACGGGGAGGCGCTGAAGCTTTCTTT
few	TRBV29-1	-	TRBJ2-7	CSVDTGLEQYF	TGCAGCGTTGACACAGGGCTCGAGCAGTACTTC
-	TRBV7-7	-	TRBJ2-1	CASSLGGGNEQFF	TGTGCTAGCAGCTTAGGCGGTGGGAATGAGCAGTTCTTC
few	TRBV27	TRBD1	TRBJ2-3	CASSTRDRGREDTQYF	TGTGCCAGCAGTACTCGGGACAGGGGGCGCGAAGATACGCAGTATTTT
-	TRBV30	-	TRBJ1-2	CAWSVRYPGDGYTF	TGTGCCTGGAGTGTAAGATACCCGGGGGATGGCTACACCTTC
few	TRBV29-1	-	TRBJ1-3	CSVSSGNTIYF	TGCAGCGTTTCCTCTGGAAACACCATATATTTT
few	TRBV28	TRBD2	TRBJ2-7	CASSPRGLASEQYF	TGTGCCAGCAGTCCTAGGGGACTAGCTTCCGAGCAGTACTTC
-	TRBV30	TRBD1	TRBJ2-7	CAWSGTGYEQYF	TGTGCCTGGAGTGGGACAGGCTACGAGCAGTACTTC
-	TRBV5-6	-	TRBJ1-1	CASSRTSFTEAFF	TGTGCCAGCAGCCGGACGTCATTCACTGAAGCTTTCTTT
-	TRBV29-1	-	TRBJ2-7	CSVRGGITYEQYF	TGCAGCGTGCGGGGCGGGATAACCTACGAGCAGTACTTC
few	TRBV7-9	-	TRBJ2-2	CASSSRRTRNTGELFF	TGTGCCAGCAGCTCCCGACGGACACGTAACACCGGGGAGCTGTTTTTT